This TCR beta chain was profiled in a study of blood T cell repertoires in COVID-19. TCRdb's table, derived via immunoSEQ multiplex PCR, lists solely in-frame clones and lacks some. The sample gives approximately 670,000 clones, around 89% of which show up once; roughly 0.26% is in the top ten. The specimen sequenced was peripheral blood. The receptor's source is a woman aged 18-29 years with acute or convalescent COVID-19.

CDR3 amino acids: CSASQQGAVAGANVLTF. The CDR3 DNA reads as TGCAGTGCTAGTCAACAGGGGGCGGTTGCTGGGGCCAACGTCCTGACTTTC. The rearrangement uses TRBV20-1 and TRBJ2-6; 9 bases align to TRBD1. Germline trimming cut 3 bases from V and 2 bases from J; bases unmatched to any gene: 8. The CDR3 consists of 17 residues. Per the germline V gene, CDR1 is DFQATT and CDR2 is SNEGSKA (reference sequence).